These T cell receptor beta chains were read from a single sample in a study of human T cells and chemical hapten exposure. MiXCR, applied by TCRdb to the RACE reads, yields one record per CDR3 protein. Of tens of thousands of distinct CDR3 sequences in the sample, around 10% were seen once. The sequencing here drew on whole blood, taken in connection with sensitization to the hapten diphenylcyclopropenone (DPC). The receptor set was obtained from a middle-aged woman with alopecia areata. Some clones in this sample may be carry-over from other donors' samples. Each CDR3 is given with its conserved first and last residue. The order of the fields is CDR3 protein, CDR3 DNA, J gene, D gene, clone size, V gene. The D gene is left open where the match is weak. Expanded clones get a size class; other rows say once, few or many, or leave the size out.

CASSEGVYVYEQYF	TGTGCCAGCAGTGAAGGGGTGTATGTCTACGAGCAGTACTTC	TRBJ2-7	NA	NA	TRBV2
CASSSSGYTEAFF	TGCGCCAGCAGCAGCAGCGGTTACACTGAAGCTTTCTTT	TRBJ1-1	NA	NA	TRBV5-1
CASSSTTTGELFF	TGTGCCAGCAGTTCGACTACCACCGGGGAGCTGTTTTTT	TRBJ2-2	NA	few	TRBV6-6
CAIRTHASVETQYF	TGTGCCATCCGGACCCACGCCAGCGTAGAGACCCAGTACTTC	TRBJ2-5	NA	NA	TRBV6-2/TRBV6-3
CASSSVRGYEQYF	TGTGCCAGCAGTTCCGTAAGGGGATACGAGCAGTACTTC	TRBJ2-7	NA	many	TRBV6-5
CASSLEMDNAYEQYF	TGTGCCAGCAGCTTAGAAATGGACAACGCGTACGAGCAGTACTTC	TRBJ2-7	NA	few	TRBV11-2
CASSFWKRQGIPSTNEKLFF	TGTGCCAGCAGCTTTTGGAAAAGACAGGGGATCCCGTCAACTAATGAAAAACTGTTTTTT	TRBJ1-4	TRBD1	many	TRBV7-9
CASSSTTGFGSGANVLTF	TGTGCCAGCAGTTCTACGACAGGGTTCGGTTCTGGGGCCAACGTCCTGACTTTC	TRBJ2-6	TRBD1	many	TRBV6-6
CASSSGTSGALNEQFF	TGTGCCAGCAGTTCCGGGACTAGCGGGGCATTGAATGAGCAGTTCTTC	TRBJ2-1	TRBD2	many	TRBV6-2/TRBV6-3
CASSYVERGGFNNEQFF	TGTGCCAGCAGTTACGTGGAGCGGGGGGGATTCAACAATGAGCAGTTCTTC	TRBJ2-1	TRBD2	many	TRBV6-6
CASSIQGVVGNTIYF	TGTGCCAGCAGCATACAGGGCGTTGTTGGAAACACCATATATTTT	TRBJ1-3	NA	many	TRBV7-2
CASSSRTGGGNQPQHF	TGTGCCAGCAGCTCTAGAACAGGGGGGGGCAATCAGCCCCAGCATTTT	TRBJ1-5	TRBD1	many	TRBV7-2
CSVEVPTGEANIQYF	TGCAGCGTTGAAGTTCCCACAGGGGAGGCAAACATTCAGTACTTC	TRBJ2-4	NA	many	TRBV29-1
CASSPRRGASTEAFF	TGTGCCAGCTCACCACGTCGGGGGGCTAGCACTGAAGCTTTCTTT	TRBJ1-1	NA	many	TRBV18
CASRWEYTQYF	TGTGCCAGCCGATGGGAGTACACGCAGTATTTT	TRBJ2-3	NA	NA	TRBV7-9
CASSLDTLNTEAFF	TGTGCCAGCAGTTTGGACACGTTGAACACTGAAGCTTTCTTT	TRBJ1-1	NA	many	TRBV12-3/TRBV12-4
CAISEPTGVNSGNTIYF	TGTGCCATCAGTGAGCCCACAGGGGTTAACTCTGGAAACACCATATATTTT	TRBJ1-3	TRBD1	NA	TRBV10-3
CASSYSAGPYEQYF	TGTGCCAGCAGTTACTCGGCAGGACCCTACGAGCAGTACTTC	TRBJ2-7	NA	many	TRBV6-5
CASSDSGVADTQYF	TGTGCCAGCAGTGATAGCGGGGTGGCAGATACGCAGTATTTT	TRBJ2-3	TRBD2	many	TRBV2
CASSSEGSYEQYF	TGTGCCAGCAGCTCCGAGGGGTCCTACGAGCAGTACTTC	TRBJ2-7	NA	NA	TRBV5-6
CASSRQTISYNEQFF	TGTGCCAGCAGCCGACAAACCATCTCCTACAATGAGCAGTTCTTC	TRBJ2-1	NA	NA	TRBV11-2
CASSYVTGGQPQHF	TGTGCCAGCAGTTACGTAACCGGGGGACAGCCCCAGCATTTT	TRBJ1-5	NA	few	TRBV6-2/TRBV6-3
CASSLGPGDTEAFF	TGCGCCAGCAGCTTGGGGCCCGGGGACACTGAAGCTTTCTTT	TRBJ1-1	NA	NA	TRBV5-1
CASSSEAGGTGELFF	TGTGCCAGCAGTAGTGAGGCAGGGGGGACCGGGGAGCTGTTTTTT	TRBJ2-2	NA	many	TRBV6-2/TRBV6-3
CASSSGGPPLSNEQFF	TGTGCCAGCAGTAGCGGGGGGCCCCCCTTGAGCAATGAGCAGTTCTTC	TRBJ2-1	TRBD2	NA	TRBV12-3/TRBV12-4
CASSSEGTGLGEWPQYF	TGCGCCAGCAGCTCGGAGGGGACAGGGTTGGGTGAATGGCCCCAGTACTTC	TRBJ2-5	TRBD1	many	TRBV5-1
CASSSPIGLANEQYF	TGTGCCAGCAGCTCCCCAATTGGACTAGCGAACGAGCAGTACTTC	TRBJ2-7	TRBD2	many	TRBV5-4
CASSPGGPYEQYF	TGTGCCAGCAGCCCCGGGGGCCCCTACGAGCAGTACTTC	TRBJ2-7	NA	NA	TRBV7-8
CASSQGAYEGYGYTF	TGCGCCAGCAGCCAAGGGGCTTACGAGGGGTATGGCTACACCTTC	TRBJ1-2	NA	few	TRBV4-3
CASSLVAGAYEQYF	TGCGCCAGCAGCTTGGTAGCGGGGGCTTACGAGCAGTACTTC	TRBJ2-7	TRBD2	many	TRBV5-1
CASSPNPPGLGAYEQYF	TGTGCCAGCAGCCCTAATCCCCCTGGACTAGGGGCCTACGAGCAGTACTTC	TRBJ2-7	TRBD2	NA	TRBV4-2
CAISREGGQPQQF	TGTGCCATCAGCCGAGAGGGCGGCCAGCCCCAGCAATTT	TRBJ1-5	NA	NA	TRBV10-3
CASSSIPPGVNSPLHF	TGTGCCAGCAGTTCCATCCCGCCCGGCGTTAATTCACCCCTCCACTTT	TRBJ1-6	NA	NA	TRBV28
CSVGPQGIREQFF	TGCAGCGTCGGGCCGCAGGGCATAAGAGAGCAGTTCTTC	TRBJ2-1	NA	NA	TRBV29-1
CSAREGGKNIQYF	TGCAGTGCTAGAGAAGGGGGTAAAAACATTCAGTACTTC	TRBJ2-4	NA	NA	TRBV20-1
CASSLVPHEQYF	TGTGCCAGCAGCTTAGTTCCCCACGAGCAGTACTTC	TRBJ2-7	NA	NA	TRBV7-9
CASSPTGGGNTIYF	TGTGCCAGCAGTCCTACAGGGGGCGGAAACACCATATATTTT	TRBJ1-3	TRBD1	NA	TRBV25-1
CSVVEGVGQYF	TGCAGCGTTGTGGAGGGGGTAGGGCAGTACTTC	TRBJ2-7	NA	NA	TRBV29-1
CASSLTGSPYGYTF	TGTGCCAGCAGCCTGACAGGTTCCCCCTATGGCTACACCTTC	TRBJ1-2	NA	NA	TRBV12-3/TRBV12-4
CAWRSRVGQPQHF	TGTGCCTGGCGAAGCAGGGTGGGTCAGCCCCAGCATTTT	TRBJ1-5	NA	NA	TRBV30
CASSESPLDTVGATRPQHF	TGTGCCAGCAGCGAAAGCCCTCTCGACACAGTCGGGGCAACTCGGCCCCAGCATTTT	TRBJ1-5	NA	few	TRBV5-5
CASLLVEGQPNTGELFF	TGTGCCAGCCTTTTAGTGGAAGGACAGCCGAACACCGGGGAGCTGTTTTTT	TRBJ2-2	NA	NA	TRBV6-6
CASSRLGATANF	TGTGCCAGCAGTCGGCTAGGGGCGACCGCGAATTTT	TRBJ1-3	NA	NA	TRBV6-2/TRBV6-3
CASSKGYQGEAFF	TGTGCCAGCAGCAAAGGCTATCAGGGTGAAGCTTTCTTT	TRBJ1-1	NA	few	TRBV21-1